This TCR beta chain was sequenced during a study of identical twins (dated by TCRdb to 2016 to 2018). Study-level background: To test whether fetal clonotypes persist, this study deep-sequenced TCR alpha and beta repertoires from monozygotic twins, from unrelated adults of various ages, and from cord blood. To rule out contamination, replicate twin experiments were performed at different times with different library preparation protocols.

Only healthy Caucasian donors were included. Three pairs of female monozygotic twins, all aged about 18 to 30 years, made up the twin cohort. Positive isolation kits from Invitrogen were used to isolate the CD4+ and CD8+ T cell populations. Libraries were constructed by 5' RACE. The data were produced on an Illumina HiSeq 2000. Template switching added a universal primer binding site, and the final cDNA carried a unique molecular identifier that allowed TCR cDNA molecules to be counted accurately. Specific primers in the conserved constant-segment region were used to synthesize first-strand cDNA for TCR alpha and beta chains. To control for contamination, every cDNA library carried two barcodes: a SMART-Mk sample barcode plus Illumina barcodes. Two successive PCR steps introduced TruSeq adapter sequences along with Illumina sample barcodes. The TCR alpha and beta cDNA libraries were sequenced on the Illumina HiSeq platform using custom primers. The study's own analysis went as follows. Raw reads were processed with MiGEC to extract unique molecular identifiers, and MiXCR was used to determine CDR3 positions. Recombination models were inferred per individual with the repgenHMM and IGoR tools using an EM algorithm. The tcR package in R was used for shared clonotype analysis, with sharing normalized by the product of cloneset sizes. Out-of-frame nonproductive sequences were analyzed to study raw recombination free of thymic and clonal selection effects. The raw public reads went through TCRdb reprocessing: fastp at Q25, MiXCR clone calling, in-frame beta chains kept. Under each unique CDR3 protein, matching rows form one entry showing the most common genes and DNA. TCRdb assigned the V and J calls; the authors' analysis was not used. The sample has a few hundred thousand distinct CDR3 sequences on record, 14% of them singletons. Jointly, the top ten make up approximately 0.98% of the sample.

V has 4 bases trimmed and J has 3 bases trimmed; junction bases matching no gene number 8. The CDR3 starts with the cysteine, ends with the phenylalanine, and has 15 residues. Only CDR3 DNA remains: 45 bases, in frame from the first base. As encoded in the germline V gene, CDR1 is KGHDR while CDR2 is SFDVKD. General findings and caveats noted by the study authors: In monozygotic twins, recombination models systematically underestimated out-of-frame TCR alpha sharing, but the models matched the sharing seen between unrelated individuals. Invariant T cells such as MAIT and iNKT could partly confound zero-insertion analyses, although diverse VJ usage argued against such confounding for most clonotypes. Because the same donors could not be followed over many years, the conclusions relied on cross-sectional statistical analysis. In beta out-of-frame sequences, excess twin sharing was weaker, because having fewer shared sequences lowered the signal-to-noise ratio. Abundant cord blood beta clonotypes carried fewer insertions; young adult naive repertoires showed a weaker similar trend, while memory repertoires showed none. Compared with coincidental sharing between unrelated individuals, out-of-frame TCR alpha sequences shared between twins had an excess of sequences with low generation probability.

Ten or more counts support this clonotype. What this receptor recognizes is not known. Qualities for individual bases were not recorded, and no much larger clone is one base off. The data also belong to a second study, concerning yellow fever vaccine responses in identical twins. The second study, in turn, reports: According to the authors, in identical twins the way T cells responded to vaccination appeared partly convergent and partly personalized. In identical twins, the study followed T cell clones that responded to the vaccine with precision.

The V gene is TRBV24-1 and the J gene is TRBJ2-7, with 7 bases matching TRBD1. The specimen sequenced was CD4+ T cells sorted from blood. The TCR originated in a woman aged 18 to 35 in good health. The bases are TGTGCCACCAGTGACCCCAATCAGGGGGTCTACGAGCAGTACTTC. This gives the protein CATSDPNQGVYEQYF.